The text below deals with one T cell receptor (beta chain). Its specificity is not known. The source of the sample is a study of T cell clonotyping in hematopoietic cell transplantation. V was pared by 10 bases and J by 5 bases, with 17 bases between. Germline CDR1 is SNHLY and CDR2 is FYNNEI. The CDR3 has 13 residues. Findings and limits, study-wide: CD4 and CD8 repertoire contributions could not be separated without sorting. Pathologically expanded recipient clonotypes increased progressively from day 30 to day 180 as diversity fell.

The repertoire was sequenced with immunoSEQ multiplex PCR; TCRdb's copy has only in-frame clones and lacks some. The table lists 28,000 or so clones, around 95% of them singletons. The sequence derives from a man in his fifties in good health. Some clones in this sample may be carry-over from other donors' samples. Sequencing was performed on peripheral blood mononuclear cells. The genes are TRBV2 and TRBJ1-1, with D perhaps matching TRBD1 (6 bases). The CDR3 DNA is TGTGCCAACACCCCGGACAGTTGGACTGAAGCTTTCTTT. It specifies CANTPDSWTEAFF. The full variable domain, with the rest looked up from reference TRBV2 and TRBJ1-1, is EPEVTQTPSHQVTQMGQEVILRCVPISNHLYFYWYRQILGQKVEFLVSFYNNEISEKSEIFDDQFSVERPDGSNFTLKIRSTKLEDSAMYFCANTPDSWTEAFFGQGTRLTVV.